This T cell receptor (beta chain) emerged from a study of blood T cell repertoires in COVID-19. Study summary: PBMCs, B-cell-depleted T cells, or T cells provided the cDNA or gDNA that made up the material.

Everyone who took part was roughly 18 to 89 years old, and they came from about 25 US areas. Membership in each cohort depended on participant-reported clinical history. Profiled with immunoSEQ multiplex PCR; TCRdb holds only in-frame clones, not every one. This sample has roughly 430,000 clones, with roughly 90% found just once. V lost 8 bases and J 0 bases, leaving 11 bases between the germline ends. The CDR3 totals 14 residues. Germline V CDR1 and CDR2: MNHEY, SMNVEV (reference sequence). The origin of this receptor is a woman between 18 and 30 years old who had been exposed to COVID-19. The chain links TRBV27 to TRBJ1-5, with D possibly matching TRBD1 (6 bases). Material for sequencing was PBMCs or T cells enriched from blood (not recorded which). In DNA form, the CDR3 reads TGTGCCAGCGCGAGGGGGACTAGCAATCAGCCCCAGCATTTT. Translating it yields CASARGTSNQPQHF.